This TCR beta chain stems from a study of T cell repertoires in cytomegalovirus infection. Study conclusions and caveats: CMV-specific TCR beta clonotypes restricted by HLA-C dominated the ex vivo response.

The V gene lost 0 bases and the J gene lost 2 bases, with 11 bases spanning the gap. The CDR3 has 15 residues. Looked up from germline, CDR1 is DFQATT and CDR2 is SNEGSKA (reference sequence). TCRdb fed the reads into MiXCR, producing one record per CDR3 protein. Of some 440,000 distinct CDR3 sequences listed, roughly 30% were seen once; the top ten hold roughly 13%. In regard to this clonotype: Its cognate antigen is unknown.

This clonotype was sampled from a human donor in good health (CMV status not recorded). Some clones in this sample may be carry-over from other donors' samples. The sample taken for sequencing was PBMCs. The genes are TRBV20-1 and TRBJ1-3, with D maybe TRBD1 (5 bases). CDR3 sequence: CSARDSSGAGNTIYF. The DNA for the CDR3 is TGCAGTGCTAGAGATTCCTCGGGGGCTGGAAACACCATATATTTT.